This T cell receptor (beta chain) was recovered during a study of T cell responses to AZD1222 COVID-19 vaccine. Points on this clone: Its antigen is as yet unknown.

General study findings and limits: Breadth and depth of Spike-specific TCRs rose after two AZD1222 doses. Mapped onto spike, vaccine-associated CD4 TCRs spanned it and were dominant at 160-218 and 743-854.

Generated by immunoSEQ multiplex PCR, the TCRdb table keeps only in-frame clones and is missing some. Recorded for this sample: over 130,000 clones. Specimen: peripheral blood. This clonotype was sampled from an adult in good health.

The CDR3 DNA reads TGTGCCAGGGAGCCGCTAGCGGGGACAAATACGCAGTATTTT. This sequence encodes CAREPLAGTNTQYF. V is TRBV6-4 and J is TRBJ2-3; 9 bases agree with TRBD2. The CDR3 is 14 amino acids. Germline CDR1 is MRHNA and CDR2 is SNTAGT. The V and J ends lost 9 bases and 7 bases, in that order; junction bases with no gene match: 11.